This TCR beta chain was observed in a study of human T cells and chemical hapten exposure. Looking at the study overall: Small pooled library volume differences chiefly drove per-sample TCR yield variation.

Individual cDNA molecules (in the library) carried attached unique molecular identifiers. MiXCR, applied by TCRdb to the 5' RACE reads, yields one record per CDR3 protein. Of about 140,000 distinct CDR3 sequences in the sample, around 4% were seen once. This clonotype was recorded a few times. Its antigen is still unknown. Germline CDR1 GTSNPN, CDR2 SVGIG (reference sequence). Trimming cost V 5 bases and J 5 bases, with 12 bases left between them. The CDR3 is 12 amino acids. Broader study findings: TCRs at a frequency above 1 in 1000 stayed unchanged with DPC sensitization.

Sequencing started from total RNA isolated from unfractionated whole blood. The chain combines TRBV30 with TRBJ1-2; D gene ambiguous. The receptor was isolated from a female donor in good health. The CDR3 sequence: CAWEPWKYGYTF. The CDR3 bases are TGTGCCTGGGAGCCATGGAAATATGGCTACACCTTC.